This entry features one T cell receptor (beta chain) sequence. The data were obtained in a study of cytotoxic CD8 clonotypes in ibrutinib-treated CLL. Across the study: Mean per-sample yields comprised 255,043 productive templates and approximately 90,000 productive rearrangements.

The CDR3 contains 16 residues. Germline values: CDR1 LGHNT, CDR2 FRNRAP. J lost 5 bases, V lost 0 bases, and 8 bases had no gene match. Measured with immunoSEQ multiplex PCR; TCRdb has only the in-frame clones, and not every one. The sample records about 35,000 clones, 70% to 75% being singletons. The J gene is TRBJ2-5, the V gene TRBV12-5; 8 positions agree with TRBD1. The material was PBMCs, obtained at disease progression, from a patient treated with ibrutinib. This TCR came from a human donor with chronic lymphocytic leukemia. The CDR3 DNA sequence: TGTGCTAGTGGTTTGGTAGCCGGACAGGGTTTGGAGACCCAGTACTTC. It yields the protein CASGLVAGQGLETQYF.